The 3 T cell receptor beta chains reported below all come from one sample, sequenced in a study of T cells in women clearing cervical HPV infection. Data came from immunoSEQ multiplex PCR; TCRdb stores just in-frame clones and leaves some out. The ten top clones account for 9.5% to 12%, within a sample of some 16,000 clones. The specimen was blood buffy coat. The source is a woman aged 18-70 years with a cervical HPV16 infection that either progressed to CIN3+ or cleared (not recorded which).

A remark on this clone: The CDR3 end lies 3 residues beyond the end of the read and is filled in from the germline J gene. The genes are TRBV5-1 and TRBJ2-7; 8 nucleotides line up with TRBD2. Losses at the gene ends were 6 bases for V and 2 bases for J; bases not matched to a gene: 7. The germline V gene encodes CDR1 SGHRS and CDR2 YFSETQ. The CDR3 runs 14 residues. The CDR3 region is CASTSGLGTYEQYF. The covered CDR3 bases are TGCGCCAGCACCTCGGGACTAGGTACCTACGAG.

For this clone: The read ends 3 residues before the CDR3 terminus; that terminus is restored from the germline J gene. The chain employs TRBV7-9 and TRBJ2-7; possible D gene TRBD1, 5 bases. The V gene's germline CDR1 is SEHNR and CDR2 FQNEAQ (reference sequence). V lost 5 bases and J lost 1, with 6 bases in between. CDR3 size: 12 residues. The CDR3 bases that were read are TGTGCCAGCAGCCGACAGTCCTACGAG. This codes for CASSRQSYE. The whole CDR3 protein is CASSRQSYEQYF.

As for this clone: With the read ending 3 residues before the CDR3 end, the germline J gene is used to fill in that end. The chain is built from TRBV20-1 and TRBJ2-6, with a possible D match to TRBD2 (5 bases). Germline CDR1 DFQATT, CDR2 SNEGSKA (reference sequence). V was trimmed by 5 bases and J by 4 bases, leaving 12 bases between them. The CDR3 is 14 amino acids. CDR3 sequence: CSASRGGGANVLTF. Partial CDR3 DNA: TGCAGTGCTTCTCGCGGAGGAGGGGCCAACGTC.